The 18 T cell receptor beta chains given below trace back to one sample, sequenced in a study of quantifying T cell responses using KT2 cells. Across the whole study: Reverse transcription used primers in the TCR alpha and beta constant regions.

Each cDNA got a UMI-containing oligo ligated at its 3' end. First-round PCR used about 4 cycles and beta primers RC1.1 and RC1.2 covering TRBC1 and TRBC2. TCRdb called the UMI-ligation and nested PCR reads again in MiXCR, with one record for every CDR3 protein. The sample has about 32,000 distinct CDR3 sequences; less than 7.5% are singletons. The sample consisted of PBMCs spiked with cells of the T cell clone KT2. The receptors shown here come from a human donor.

The chain uses TRBV6-6 and TRBJ2-3; 11 bases agree with TRBD2. Trimming removed 8 bases from V and 3 bases from J; junction bases left unmatched: 10. The germline gives CDR1 MNHNY, CDR2 SVGAGI (reference sequence). The CDR3 has 16 residues. The CDR3 reads CASWGPGLAETDTQYF. CDR3 bases: TGTGCCAGCTGGGGCCCGGGACTAGCGGAAACAGATACGCAGTATTTT.

This clonotype was seen ten or more times. V and J are TRBV11-3 and TRBJ2-7, with D perhaps given as TRBD1 or TRBD2 (6 bases each). Germline values: CDR1 SGHNT, CDR2 YENEEA. The CDR3 runs to 15 residues. Trimming took 3 bases from V and 5 from J, leaving 17 bases between them. The CDR3 DNA sequence: TGTGCCAGCAGCTTCCAGGGGACTCAGGCCCACGAGCAGTACTTC. It is translated as CASSFQGTQAHEQYF.

CDR3 protein: CASSQEYYTEAFF. CDR3 DNA sequence: TGTGCCAGCAGCCAAGAGTACTACACTGAAGCTTTCTTT. The chain uses TRBV14 and TRBJ1-1, with no clear D. Germline V gene sequence: CDR1 SGHDN, CDR2 FVKESK. V was clipped by 0 bases and J by 3 bases, with 5 bases between them. This CDR3 is 13 amino acids long. Filled out from reference TRBV14 and TRBJ1-1, the complete variable domain reads EAGVTQFPSHSVIEKGQTVTLRCDPISGHDNLYWYRRVMGKEIKFLLHFVKESKQDESGMPNNRFLAERTGGTYSTLKVQPAELEDSGVYFCASSQEYYTEAFFGQGTRLTVV.

This clonotype was counted at least ten times. The V call is TRBV7-8, the J call TRBJ1-5, with D maybe TRBD1 (6 bases). Trimming took off 0 bases at V and 4 bases at J, with 10 bases between the two ends. The CDR3 length is 15 residues. The germline V gene encodes CDR1 SGHVS and CDR2 FQNEAQ. CDR3 nucleotide sequence: TGTGCCAGCAGCTTAGCGGAGAGGGGGAATCAGCCCCAGCATTTT. It is translated as CASSLAERGNQPQHF.

The chain couples TRBV19 to TRBJ2-1, with D tentatively TRBD1 or TRBD2 (5 bases each). Germline loops: CDR1 LNHDA, CDR2 SQIVND (reference sequence). The V gene lost 5 bases and the J gene lost 4 bases, with 15 bases spanning the gap. The CDR3 runs to 15 residues. The CDR3 DNA is TGTGCCAGTAGTCACCGGGACGGCCTATACAATGAGCAGTTCTTC. Amino acids: CASSHRDGLYNEQFF. Supplemented by reference TRBV19 and TRBJ2-1, the full variable domain reads DGGITQSPKYLFRKEGQNVTLSCEQNLNHDAMYWYRQDPGQGLRLIYYSQIVNDFQKGDIAEGYSVSREKKESFPLTVTSAQKNPTAFYLCASSHRDGLYNEQFFGPGTRLTVL.

The chain couples TRBV29-1 to TRBJ2-7; D gene uncertain. Germline loops: CDR1 SQVTM, CDR2 ANQGSEA. V dropped 5 bases and J dropped 5 bases, with 16 bases sitting between them. CDR3 length: 13 amino acids. In nucleotides, the CDR3 is TGCAGCGTTCAAGGTAGACTCCTGCACGAGCAGTACTTC. This codes for CSVQGRLLHEQYF.

In this sample, this clonotype turned up a few times. The rearrangement links TRBV27 to TRBJ1-6; a weak D match, TRBD1 (5 bases). The CDR3 contains 15 residues. Deletions cut 9 bases from V and 6 bases from J, with 18 bases between. From germline, CDR1 is MNHEY and CDR2 SMNVEV (reference sequence). CDR3 nucleotides: TGTGCCAGTATGGAGGGCTGGGGGATTAATTCACCCCTCCACTTT. Translation: CASMEGWGINSPLHF.

CDR3 nucleotides: TGCGCCAGCAGCTTTGGCCCCGGGCGGTTCGCCTATGGCTACACCTTC. This codes for CASSFGPGRFAYGYTF. The V call is TRBV5-1, the J call TRBJ1-2; D unclear. Trimming removed 2 bases at V and 4 bases at J, with 18 bases between. The CDR3 length is 16 residues. Germline CDR1 SGHRS, CDR2 YFSETQ.

This clonotype was detected many times. J is TRBJ1-5 and V is TRBV28; tentatively, D is TRBD1 (5 bases). This CDR3 is built from 18 residues. CDR1 and CDR2 (germline): MDHEN, SYDVKM. V dropped 5 bases and J dropped 5 bases, with 25 bases sitting between them. In nucleotides, the CDR3 is TGTGCCAGCAGTGACCCCCCGGGGGTTATCACTGATTATCAGCCCCAGCATTTT. Translation: CASSDPPGVITDYQPQHF.

This clonotype was seen more than once but under ten times. The chain carries TRBV24-1 and TRBJ2-3; D call uncertain. This CDR3 is built from 13 residues. V lost 4 bases and J 0 bases, leaving 4 bases between the germline ends. CDR1 and CDR2 from the germline V gene are KGHDR and SFDVKD. The CDR3 sequence is CATSEASTDTQYF. The CDR3, as DNA: TGTGCCACCAGTGAGGCTAGCACAGATACGCAGTATTTT.

This chain links TRBV27 with TRBJ2-1, with a possible D match to TRBD2 (7 bases). Trimming left V 5 bases short and J 1 base short, with 15 bases between. The CDR3 totals 16 residues. Germline CDR1 reads MNHEY; CDR2 reads SMNVEV (reference sequence). Here the CDR3 DNA reads TGTGCCAGCAGTGGGGGGGGCAGGGTGTCCTACAATGAGCAGTTCTTC. Residues: CASSGGGRVSYNEQFF.

The chain joins TRBV9 to TRBJ2-3; 11 bases map to TRBD2. CDR3 length equals 15 residues. After removal of 7 bases from V and 0 bases from J, the junction contained 4 bases not matched to a gene. Germline-derived CDR1 and CDR2 are SGDLS and YYNGEE. The CDR3 DNA is TGTGCCAGCGGGACTAGCGGCCGTAGCACAGATACGCAGTATTTT. Translated: CASGTSGRSTDTQYF.

The sample holds many counts of this clonotype. The rearrangement joins TRBV7-9 to TRBJ2-1; D could derive from TRBD1 or TRBD2 (6 bases each). Trimming cost V 2 bases and J 8 bases, with 16 bases left between them. There are 15 residues in the CDR3. Per the germline V gene, CDR1 is SEHNR and CDR2 is FQNEAQ (reference sequence). The CDR3 DNA reads as TGTGCCAGCAGCTTATCGGGGGCGCTTAGGGATGAGCAGTTCTTC. It is translated as CASSLSGALRDEQFF.

The genes are TRBV2 and TRBJ1-2, with 7 nucleotides matching TRBD1. V lost 6 bases and J lost 0; bases outside the gene matches: 7. Germline lookup yields CDR1 SNHLY and CDR2 FYNNEI. This CDR3 spans 15 amino acids. The CDR3 DNA reads as TGTGCCAGCAGCGCAGACAGGGTCACTAACTATGGCTACACCTTC. It translates to CASSADRVTNYGYTF.

Ten or more counts support this clonotype. The rearrangement joins TRBV5-1 to TRBJ2-5; D is ambiguous. V was clipped by 0 bases and J by 5 bases, with 8 bases between them. Germline V lookup: CDR1 SGHRS, CDR2 YFSETQ. The length of the CDR3 is 13 residues. CDR3 protein: CASSLGGAETQYF. DNA of the CDR3: TGCGCCAGCAGCTTGGGGGGTGCCGAGACCCAGTACTTC.

Many counts were recorded for this clonotype. This chain links TRBV6-4 with TRBJ2-3, with 8 bases lining up with TRBD2. In germline, CDR1 is MRHNA, CDR2 SNTAGT. The V gene end was trimmed by 0 bases and the J gene end by 3 bases; junction bases not matched to a gene: 2. This CDR3 spans 15 amino acids. CDR3 loop: CASSDSSSGTDTQYF. Here the CDR3 DNA reads TGTGCCAGCAGTGACTCGTCTAGCGGGACAGATACGCAGTATTTT.

J is TRBJ2-1 and V is TRBV20-1, with a tentative D call TRBD2 (6 bases). Germline CDR1 is DFQATT and CDR2 is SNEGSKA (reference sequence). The CDR3 loop spans 13 amino acids. Trimming took 3 bases from V and 10 from J, leaving 16 bases between them. The CDR3 DNA follows: TGCAGTGCTAGGCGGGGAATCGGGGCAGAGCAGTTCTTC. It encodes CSARRGIGAEQFF.

This clonotype was counted many times. The V and J genes are TRBV12-3 or TRBV12-4 and TRBJ2-3; maybe TRBD2 (5 bases). The V end lost 5 bases, the J end lost 8 bases, and 14 bases lay between the germline ends. The CDR3 runs 13 residues. The CDR3 spells CASSRTDGGTQYF. The CDR3 DNA is TGTGCCAGCAGTCGGACGGACGGAGGTACGCAGTATTTT.